The clone carrying this TCR beta chain was observed a handful of times. The target antigen is unknown. CDR1 and CDR2 (germline): SGHTA, FQGTGA. CDR3 length: 15 amino acids. J lost 1 base, V lost 4 bases, and 2 bases had no gene match. The data originate from a study of T cell repertoires in cytomegalovirus infection. Study-level background: Use of recently identified HLA-C-restricted and well-studied HLA-B-restricted CMV epitopes was part of the study. Public TCR beta signatures were indicative of both CMV infection and a matching HLA type.

TCRdb analysed the reads with MiXCR anew, one entry per CDR3 protein. The sample yields approximately 300,000 distinct CDR3 sequences, around 25% seen once. Study outcomes and limitations: The response measured ex vivo was dominated by TCR beta clonotypes (HLA-C-restricted and CMV-specific). CMV carriers with the relevant HLA were identified by cumulative public TCR beta family frequency.

This chain connects TRBV7-3 to TRBJ2-3; 10 bases map to TRBD1. This TCR was recovered from a human donor in good health (CMV status not recorded). Some clones in this sample may be carry-over from other donors' samples. Sequenced here: cultured PBMCs, sampled from culture after CMV antigen stimulation. CDR3 DNA sequence: TGTGCCAGCAGCTCGACAGGGGGCGGCACAGATACGCAGTATTTT. This gives the protein CASSSTGGGTDTQYF.